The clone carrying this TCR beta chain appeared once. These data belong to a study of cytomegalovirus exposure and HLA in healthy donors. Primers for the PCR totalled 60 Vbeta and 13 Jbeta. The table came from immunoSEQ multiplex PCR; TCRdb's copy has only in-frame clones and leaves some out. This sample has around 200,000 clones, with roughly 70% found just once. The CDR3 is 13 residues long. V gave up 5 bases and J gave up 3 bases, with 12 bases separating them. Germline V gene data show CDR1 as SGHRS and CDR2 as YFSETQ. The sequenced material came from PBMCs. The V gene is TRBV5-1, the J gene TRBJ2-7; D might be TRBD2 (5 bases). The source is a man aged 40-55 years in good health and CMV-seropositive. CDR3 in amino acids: CASRGTGNYEQYF. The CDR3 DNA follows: TGCGCCAGCAGAGGAACGGGAAACTACGAGCAGTACTTC.